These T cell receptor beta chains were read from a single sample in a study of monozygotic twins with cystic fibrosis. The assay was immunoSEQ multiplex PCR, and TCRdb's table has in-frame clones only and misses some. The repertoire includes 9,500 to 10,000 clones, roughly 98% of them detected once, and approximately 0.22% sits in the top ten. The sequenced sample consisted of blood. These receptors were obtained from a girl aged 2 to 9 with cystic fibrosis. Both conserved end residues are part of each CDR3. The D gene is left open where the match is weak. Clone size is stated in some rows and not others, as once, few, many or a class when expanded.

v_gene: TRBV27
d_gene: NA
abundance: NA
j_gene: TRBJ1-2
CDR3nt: TGTGCCACCGCCCCGGGGCTGCACTATGGCTACACCTTC
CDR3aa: CATAPGLHYGYTF

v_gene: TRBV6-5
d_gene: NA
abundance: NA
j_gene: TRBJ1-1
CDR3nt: TGTGCCAGCAGCCGCGACAGGTTGAACACTGAAGCTTTCTTT
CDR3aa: CASSRDRLNTEAFF

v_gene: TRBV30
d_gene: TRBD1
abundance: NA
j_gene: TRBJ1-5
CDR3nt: TGTGCCTGGAGTCCTGAGACAGGGCGAAGCAATCAGCCCCAGCATTTT
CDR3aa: CAWSPETGRSNQPQHF

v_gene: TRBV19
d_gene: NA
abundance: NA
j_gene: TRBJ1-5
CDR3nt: TGTGCCAGTAGAGACACGTTCAATCAGCCCCAGCATTTT
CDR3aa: CASRDTFNQPQHF

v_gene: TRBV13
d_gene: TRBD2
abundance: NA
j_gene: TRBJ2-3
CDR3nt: TGTGCCAGCAGCTTAAGAGGACTAGTAGATACGCAGTATTTT
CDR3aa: CASSLRGLVDTQYF

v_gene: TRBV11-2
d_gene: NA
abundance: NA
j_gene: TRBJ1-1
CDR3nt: TGTGCCAGCAGACCCAGGACGGCCCCGACTGAAGCTTTCTTT
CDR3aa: CASRPRTAPTEAFF

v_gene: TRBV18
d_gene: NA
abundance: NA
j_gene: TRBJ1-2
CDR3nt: TGTGCCAGCTCACCACAAGGCTTCACTATCTATGGCTACACCTTC
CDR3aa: CASSPQGFTIYGYTF

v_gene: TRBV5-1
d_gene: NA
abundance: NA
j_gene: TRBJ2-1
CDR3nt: TGCGCCAGCACCCCTAGGGTGGGAGCAAGCTACAATGAGCAGTTCTTC
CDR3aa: CASTPRVGASYNEQFF

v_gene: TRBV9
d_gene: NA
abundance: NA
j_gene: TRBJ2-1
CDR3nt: TGTGCCAGCAACCCAACCCCCACCGGGCTTTACAATGAGCAGTTCTTC
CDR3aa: CASNPTPTGLYNEQFF

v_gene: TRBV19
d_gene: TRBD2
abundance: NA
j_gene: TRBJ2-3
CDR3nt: TGTGCCAGTAGTATCTTTGCTAGCGGAAAAGCCACAGATACGCAGTATTTT
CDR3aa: CASSIFASGKATDTQYF

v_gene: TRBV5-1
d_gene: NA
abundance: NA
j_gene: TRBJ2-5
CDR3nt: TGCGCCAGCAGCTTGCGGTGGCAGGGGCGAGAGACCCAGTACTTC
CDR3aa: CASSLRWQGRETQYF

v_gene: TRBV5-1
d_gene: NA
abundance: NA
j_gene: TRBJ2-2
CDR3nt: TGCGCCAGCAGCTTGGTCGCAGGGGCGAACACCGGGGAGCTGTTTTTT
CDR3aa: CASSLVAGANTGELFF

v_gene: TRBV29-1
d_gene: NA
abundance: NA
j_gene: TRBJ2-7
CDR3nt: TGCAGCGTTGGACAGCCTTCGACTTCCTACGAGCAGTACTTC
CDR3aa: CSVGQPSTSYEQYF

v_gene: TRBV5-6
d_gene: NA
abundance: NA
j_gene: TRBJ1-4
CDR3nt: TGTGCCAGCAGCTTGGGGAATGAAAAACTGTTTTTT
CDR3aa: CASSLGNEKLFF

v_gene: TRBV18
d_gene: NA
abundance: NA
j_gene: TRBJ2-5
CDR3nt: TGTGCCAGCTCCCATGGAGGTAACCAAGAGACCCAGTACTTC
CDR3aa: CASSHGGNQETQYF

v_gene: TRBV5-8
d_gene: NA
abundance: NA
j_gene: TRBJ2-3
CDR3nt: TGTGCCAGCAGCTTGAACAGGGGCACAGATACGCAGTATTTT
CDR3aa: CASSLNRGTDTQYF

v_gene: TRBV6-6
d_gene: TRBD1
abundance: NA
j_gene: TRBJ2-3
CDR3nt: TGTGCCAGCAGACCGGGACAGGGGGCAGATACGCAGTATTTT
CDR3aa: CASRPGQGADTQYF

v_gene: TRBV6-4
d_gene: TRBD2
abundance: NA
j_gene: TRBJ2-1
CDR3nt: TGTGCCAGCTCGATAGCGGGAGGGTCAAATGAGCAGTTCTTC
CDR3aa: CASSIAGGSNEQFF

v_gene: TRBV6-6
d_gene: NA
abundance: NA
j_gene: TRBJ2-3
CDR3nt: TGTGCCAGCAGTTACTATAGAGATACGCAGTATTTT
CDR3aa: CASSYYRDTQYF

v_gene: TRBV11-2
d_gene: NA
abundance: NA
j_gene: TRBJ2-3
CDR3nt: TGTGCCAGCAGCTTAGCGCCCGGACTGACCACAGATACGCAGTATTTT
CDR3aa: CASSLAPGLTTDTQYF

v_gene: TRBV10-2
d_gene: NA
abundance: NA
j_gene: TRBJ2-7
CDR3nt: TGCGCCAGCAGTGATGGGGGGCGACTCCTCTACGAGCAGTACTTC
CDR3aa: CASSDGGRLLYEQYF

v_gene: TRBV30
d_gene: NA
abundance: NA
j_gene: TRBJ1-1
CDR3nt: TGTGCCTGGAGCGCGAAGGGGGGAGGAAGAACTGAAGCTTTCTTT
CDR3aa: CAWSAKGGGRTEAFF

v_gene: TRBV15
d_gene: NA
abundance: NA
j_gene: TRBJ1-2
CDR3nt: TGTGCCACCAGCAGAGGCCGGACAGCCAACTATGGCTACACCTTC
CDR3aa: CATSRGRTANYGYTF

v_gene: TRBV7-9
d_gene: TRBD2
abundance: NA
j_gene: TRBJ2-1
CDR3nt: TGTGCCAGCAGCTTCCCAGCGGGAACTACCTACAATGAGCAGTTCTTC
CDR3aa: CASSFPAGTTYNEQFF

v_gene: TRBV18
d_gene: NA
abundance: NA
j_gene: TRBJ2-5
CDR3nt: TGTGCCAGCTCACCGCGGCAGGGTGAACTCACGCGGACCCAGTACTTC
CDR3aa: CASSPRQGELTRTQYF

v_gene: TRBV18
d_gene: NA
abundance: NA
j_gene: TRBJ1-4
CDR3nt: TGTGCCAGCTCACCTTTTGCAGGGGAAAATGAAAAACTGTTTTTT
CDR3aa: CASSPFAGENEKLFF

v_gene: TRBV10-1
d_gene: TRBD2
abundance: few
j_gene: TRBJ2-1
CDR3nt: TGCGCCAGCAGCGGACTAGCGGGAGGGGGCGAGCAGTTCTTC
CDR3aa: CASSGLAGGGEQFF

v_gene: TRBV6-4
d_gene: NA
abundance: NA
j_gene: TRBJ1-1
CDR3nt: TGTGCCAGCAGTGACTCGTGCGTTCTGGGGCCCACTGAGGTGAACACTGAAGCTTTCTTT
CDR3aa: CASSDSCVLGPTEVNTEAFF